This T cell receptor beta chain came from a study of response to subunit inactivated influenza vaccine. Study-wide findings and caveats: Each seasonal flu vaccination may recruit only limited new T cells, authors suggested.

The CDR3 extends over 18 amino acids. Trimming took 4 bases from V and 1 from J; bases not matched to a gene: 13. CDR1 is SGHDT, CDR2 YYEEEE, per germline. TCRdb independently ran MiXCR on the RT-PCR reads; one entry per CDR3 protein. The sample includes around 480,000 distinct CDR3 sequences, 9.5% to 13% of them seen just once. This clonotype was recorded at least ten times. What it recognizes is unknown. The sequence was collected from a man aged 45-65 years who received an inactivated influenza vaccine. Specimen: PBMCs from blood, collected roughly 48 days after vaccination. This chain uses TRBV5-6 with TRBJ2-4; 8 bases map to TRBD2. This chain's CDR3 is CASSQTGTRTQAKNIQYF. In DNA form, the CDR3 reads TGTGCCAGCAGCCAAACCGGGACTAGGACCCAGGCCAAAAACATTCAGTACTTC. The entire variable domain, with the rest obtained from reference TRBV5-6 and TRBJ2-4, is as follows: DAGVTQSPTHLIKTRGQQVTLRCSPKSGHDTVSWYQQALGQGPQFIFQYYEEEERQRGNFPDRFSGHQFPNYSSELNVNALLLGDSALYLCASSQTGTRTQAKNIQYFGAGTRLSVL.